This T cell receptor (beta chain) is drawn from a study of cytomegalovirus exposure and HLA in healthy donors. About the research overall: An earlier analysis identified 100 million to 130 million unique TCR beta sequences in 150 million to 200 million T cells.

The PCR was carried out with 60 Vbeta primers and 13 Jbeta primers. Assay: immunoSEQ multiplex PCR; the TCRdb copy retains only in-frame clones and omits some. The data show under 140,000 clones, approximately 84% seen once. In the case of this clone: Its antigen is as yet unknown.

Study-wide results and caveats: One variant, a missense change in DCLRE1C, was linked in a later analysis to TCR beta V- and J-gene trimming. According to a later analysis, donors in an Asian-associated ancestry cluster reportedly had fewer N-insertions than the 666-donor mean.

The clonotype comes from a man aged 40-50 years in good health and CMV-seronegative. The sample comprised PBMCs.

As DNA, the CDR3 is TGTGCCAGCAAAAGGGACACCCACACTGAAGCTTTCTTT. Protein sequence: CASKRDTHTEAFF. The chain recombines TRBV2 with TRBJ1-1; weak D call: TRBD1 (6 bases). Between the trimmed V and J ends, which lost 7 bases and 3 bases, there was a span of 12 bases. Germline CDR1 SNHLY, CDR2 FYNNEI. CDR3 length: 13 residues.